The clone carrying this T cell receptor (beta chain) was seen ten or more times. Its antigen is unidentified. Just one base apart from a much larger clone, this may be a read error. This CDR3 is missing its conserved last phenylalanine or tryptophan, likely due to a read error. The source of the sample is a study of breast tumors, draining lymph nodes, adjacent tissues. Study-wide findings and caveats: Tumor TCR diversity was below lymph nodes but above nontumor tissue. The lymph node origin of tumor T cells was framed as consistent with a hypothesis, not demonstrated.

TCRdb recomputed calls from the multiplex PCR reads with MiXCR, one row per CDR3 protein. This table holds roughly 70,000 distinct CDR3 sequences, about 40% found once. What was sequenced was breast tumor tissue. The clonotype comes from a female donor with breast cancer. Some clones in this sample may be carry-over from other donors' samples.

The CDR3 loop is CASSSSGVKETQYL. The CDR3 DNA reads TGTGCTAGCAGCTCTAGCGGAGTCAAAGAGACCCAGTACCTC. The genes are TRBV7-7 and TRBJ2-5; the match to TRBD2 covers 7 bases. Germline assignment: CDR1 SSHAT and CDR2 FNYEAQ (reference sequence). The CDR3 length is 14 residues.